This section outlines one T cell receptor (beta chain) sequence together with its context. The data were produced by immunoSEQ multiplex PCR, yet TCRdb's version contains in-frame clones alone and is incomplete. The data contain around 200,000 clones, more than 80% of them seen just once; the ten biggest clones take up over 1%. The length of the CDR3 is 12 residues. The V end lost 5 bases, the J end lost 11 bases, and 15 bases lay between the germline ends. CDR1 and CDR2 (germline): MDHEN, SYDVKM. The data were taken from a study of blood T cell repertoires in COVID-19. V and J are TRBV28 and TRBJ1-1; a weak D match, TRBD1 (6 bases). The TCR was taken from a man aged 25 to 45 who had recovered from COVID-19. The source material was PBMCs or T cells enriched from blood (not recorded which). The CDR3 nucleotides are TGTGCCAGCAGTGACAGGTACCAGGGGGCTTTCTTT. Translation: CASSDRYQGAFF. The variable domain in full, with the rest retrieved from reference TRBV28 and TRBJ1-1, is DVKVTQSSRYLVKRTGEKVFLECVQDMDHENMFWYRQDPGLGLRLIYFSYDVKMKEKGDIPEGYSVSREKKERFSLILESASTNQTSMYLCASSDRYQGAFFGQGTRLTVV.